These 24 T cell receptor beta chains originate from one sample sequenced in a study of T cells after yellow fever vaccination. MiXCR, run by TCRdb on the 5' RACE reads, gives a single entry per CDR3 protein. This sample has about 170,000 distinct CDR3 sequences, with more than 9.5% found just once. The specimen comprised CD8+ T cells sorted from PBMCs, sampled 15 days after the yellow fever booster vaccination. These receptors all stem from a man younger than 35 who received the YFV17D yellow fever vaccine.

A few counts support this clonotype. This chain uses TRBV7-9 with TRBJ2-2; possibly TRBD1 or TRBD2 for D (5 bases each). The germline V gene encodes CDR1 SEHNR and CDR2 FQNEAQ (reference sequence). The CDR3 sequence is 15 residues long. Trimming left V 8 bases short and J 4 bases short, with 17 bases between. CDR3: CASHQTGPPTGELFF. The CDR3 coding sequence is TGTGCCAGCCACCAAACGGGACCCCCCACCGGGGAGCTGTTTTTT.

The V call is TRBV6-2 or TRBV6-3, the J call TRBJ1-1; D remains unclear. V lost 2 bases and J 3 bases, leaving 13 bases between the germline ends. The CDR3 extends over 15 amino acids. Germline lookup yields CDR1 MNHEY and CDR2 SVGEGT. This CDR3 is CASSYIRAIDTEAFF. The CDR3 DNA is TGTGCCAGCAGTTACATTCGGGCGATAGACACTGAAGCTTTCTTT.

DNA of the CDR3: TGTGCCAGCAGTTACTCAGGGCCAAACACCGGGGAGCTGTTTTTT. Translating it yields CASSYSGPNTGELFF. The chain carries TRBV6-6 and TRBJ2-2, with D unresolved. CDR3 size: 15 residues. The germline gives CDR1 MNHNY, CDR2 SVGAGI (reference sequence). Trimming left V 0 bases short and J 2 bases short, with 7 bases between.

This clonotype was observed a handful of times. The gene calls are TRBV15 and TRBJ2-3, with D perhaps matching TRBD1 (5 bases). This CDR3 is built from 14 residues. Trimming removed 9 bases at V and 2 bases at J, with 15 bases between. In germline, CDR1 is LNHNV, CDR2 YYDKDF (reference sequence). The CDR3 DNA sequence: TGTGCCACGGGCGATGAAGGGGCCACAGATACGCAGTATTTT. Translated, it gives CATGDEGATDTQYF.

The J gene is TRBJ2-2, the V gene TRBV24-1; a weak D match, TRBD1 (6 bases). This CDR3 region has 14 residues. The ends were cut back, 4 bases at V and 6 bases at J, with 11 bases in the middle. The V gene's germline CDR1 is KGHDR and CDR2 SFDVKD. The CDR3 bases are TGTGCCACCAGTGAACACAGGGATCCCGGGGAGCTGTTTTTT. Amino acids: CATSEHRDPGELFF.

In this sample, this clonotype turned up a few times. The gene calls are TRBV19 and TRBJ1-5; D is perhaps TRBD1 (6 bases). Germline V gene data show CDR1 as LNHDA and CDR2 as SQIVND (reference sequence). V was clipped by 0 bases and J by 7 bases, with 22 bases between them. The CDR3 is 18 residues long. The CDR3 spells CASSIDLYSQGLRQPQHF. In nucleotides, the CDR3 is TGTGCCAGTAGTATAGACCTATACTCACAGGGTTTGAGACAGCCCCAGCATTTT.

The chain couples TRBV7-9 to TRBJ1-4; D possibly corresponds to TRBD1 (6 bases). In germline, CDR1 is SEHNR, CDR2 FQNEAQ (reference sequence). There are 15 residues in the CDR3. Trimming stripped 5 bases from V and 7 bases from J, with 17 bases between. CDR3 protein: CASSAAPGVIEKLFF. CDR3 bases: TGTGCCAGCAGCGCGGCCCCAGGGGTGATTGAAAAACTGTTTTTT.

This clonotype was seen only a few times. The chain has TRBV28 and TRBJ2-1, with TRBD2 matching over 11 bases. The length of the CDR3 is 16 residues. V shed 6 bases, J shed 4 bases, and the junction held 8 bases outside the gene matches. Germline CDR1 MDHEN, CDR2 SYDVKM. The CDR3 spells CASRRSTSGVYNEQFF. In DNA form, the CDR3 reads TGTGCCAGCAGGCGCTCGACTAGCGGGGTTTACAATGAGCAGTTCTTC.

This clonotype was observed a handful of times. The chain links TRBV7-6 to TRBJ1-5; D might be TRBD1 (6 bases). V was pared by 3 bases and J by 2 bases, with 11 bases between. This CDR3 region has 15 residues. CDR1 and CDR2 from the germline V gene are SGHVS and FNYEAQ. The CDR3, as DNA: TGTGCCAGCAGCTTGCTACAGGGACGCAATCAGCCCCAGCATTTT. Amino acid sequence: CASSLLQGRNQPQHF.

The gene calls are TRBV9 and TRBJ2-5; 10 bases line up with TRBD2. V gave up 3 bases and J gave up 7 bases; unmatched junction bases: 12. Germline V gene lookup returns CDR1 SGDLS and CDR2 YYNGEE. This CDR3 region has 16 residues. CDR3 residues: CASSDNVAGGFRTQYF. CDR3 sequence (DNA): TGTGCCAGCAGCGATAATGTAGCGGGGGGATTTCGGACCCAGTACTTC.

Only a few counts were recorded for this clonotype. The V gene is TRBV7-8, the J gene TRBJ1-5; D remains unclear. This CDR3 contains 16 residues. V shed 1 base and J shed 6 bases, with 16 bases lying between them. Germline CDR1 reads SGHVS; CDR2 reads FQNEAQ. CDR3 amino acids: CASSLVAGSGFQPQHF. The CDR3 coding sequence is TGTGCCAGCAGCTTAGTTGCAGGTTCGGGTTTTCAGCCCCAGCATTTT.

The sample holds a few counts of this clonotype. The chain uses TRBV7-8 and TRBJ1-2; 11 positions agree with TRBD1. The CDR3 sequence is 15 residues long. Trimming took 4 bases from V and 8 from J; bases not matched to a gene: 9. Germline V gene lookup returns CDR1 SGHVS and CDR2 FQNEAQ. The CDR3 DNA follows: TGTGCCAGCAGCTCAAACCCCGGGACAGGGGGAGGCTACACCTTC. Its translation: CASSSNPGTGGGYTF.

This clonotype was observed a few times. The chain has TRBV4-3 and TRBJ2-1; no clear D. The CDR3 has 12 residues. V was trimmed by 1 base and J by 10 bases, leaving 8 bases between them. Germline V CDR1 and CDR2: LGHNA, YSLEER. The CDR3 spells CASSQGSREQFF. The CDR3 nucleotides read TGCGCCAGCAGCCAAGGATCCCGGGAGCAGTTCTTC.

This clonotype was found many times. The J gene is TRBJ1-1, the V gene TRBV4-1, with a possible D match to TRBD1 (5 bases). The V end was cut by 2 bases, the J end by 0 bases, with 19 bases between. Germline assignment: CDR1 MGHRA and CDR2 YSYEKL. This CDR3 contains 18 residues. The CDR3 spells CASSQQGFGWGMNTEAFF. CDR3 DNA sequence: TGCGCCAGCAGCCAACAGGGCTTCGGGTGGGGCATGAACACTGAAGCTTTCTTT.

The sample holds a few counts of this clonotype. This chain connects TRBV7-9 to TRBJ1-1, with no clear D. V dropped 5 bases and J dropped 0 bases, with 7 bases sitting between them. The CDR3 runs to 13 residues. In germline, CDR1 is SEHNR, CDR2 FQNEAQ (reference sequence). In DNA form, the CDR3 reads TGTGCCAGCAGCCCACCGGTGAACACTGAAGCTTTCTTT. This translates into CASSPPVNTEAFF.

This clonotype has more than one count but fewer than ten. The CDR3 DNA reads TGTGCCAGCAGTTACTCGAGCAGCGGGGGGGGCACAGATACGCAGTATTTT. Its protein product is CASSYSSSGGGTDTQYF. This sequence joins TRBV6-5 and TRBJ2-3; 10 nucleotides agree with TRBD2. Per the germline V gene, CDR1 is MNHEY and CDR2 is SVGAGI. The CDR3 loop spans 17 amino acids. V lost 0 bases and J lost 1; bases outside the gene matches: 4.

V and J are TRBV23-1 and TRBJ2-5; D might be TRBD2 (5 bases). TRBV23-1 is classed as an ORF, of uncertain function. V lost 4 bases and J 1 base, leaving 10 bases between the germline ends. The CDR3 has 14 amino acids. The CDR3 DNA reads as TGCGCCAGCAGTCTCGGGGTATTCCAAGAGACCCAGTACTTC. Amino acids: CASSLGVFQETQYF.

There are a few counts of this clonotype. The chain joins TRBV7-8 to TRBJ1-6; no definite D call. Between the trimmed V and J ends, which lost 4 bases and 7 bases, there was a span of 11 bases. CDR3 length: 14 residues. Germline lookup yields CDR1 SGHVS and CDR2 FQNEAQ. CDR3 nucleotides: TGTGCCAGCAGCTGGACGAGAGGGAATTCACCCCTCCACTTT. It specifies CASSWTRGNSPLHF.

This clonotype occurred a few times. The chain uses TRBV11-2 and TRBJ1-4; possibly TRBD1 for D (5 bases). V lost 1 base and J lost 7, with 19 bases in between. Per germline, CDR1 SGHAT and CDR2 FQNNGV. The CDR3 totals 17 residues. The CDR3 is CASSLGQGEYLFEKLFF. DNA of the CDR3: TGTGCCAGCAGCTTAGGGCAGGGTGAATATCTTTTTGAAAAACTGTTTTTT.

This clonotype was counted ten times or more. The CDR3 sequence is CASSQVGGRQPQHF. CDR3 sequence (DNA): TGCGCCAGCAGCCAAGTTGGGGGGCGACAGCCCCAGCATTTT. This chain connects TRBV4-1 to TRBJ1-5; maybe TRBD1 (6 bases). V shed 1 base and J shed 7 bases, with 11 bases lying between them. Germline V lookup: CDR1 MGHRA, CDR2 YSYEKL. This CDR3 region has 14 residues.

The chain combines TRBV6-2 or TRBV6-3 with TRBJ2-3; tentatively, D is TRBD2 (5 bases). There are 16 residues in the CDR3. Trimming left V 5 bases short and J 4 bases short, with 19 bases between. Germline CDR1 MNHEY, CDR2 SVGEGT. CDR3 coding DNA: TGTGCCAGCAGTGCTTCGGACTCCCTTATAGCAGATACGCAGTATTTT. This gives the protein CASSASDSLIADTQYF.

This clonotype was seen more than once but under ten times. CDR3 protein: CASSYDQGGNEQFF. The CDR3 DNA is TGTGCCAGCAGTTACGATCAGGGAGGGAATGAGCAGTTCTTC. This chain links TRBV6-2 or TRBV6-3 with TRBJ2-1; TRBD2 aligns across 7 bases. This CDR3 region has 14 residues. J lost 7 bases, V lost 2 bases, and 5 bases had no gene match. The germline gives CDR1 MNHEY, CDR2 SVGEGT.

This clonotype was picked up a small number of times. The rearrangement uses TRBV28 and TRBJ2-7; possibly TRBD1 for D (6 bases). Germline V gene lookup returns CDR1 MDHEN and CDR2 SYDVKM. The CDR3 covers 17 residues. Trimming pared 6 bases from V and 2 bases from J, leaving 23 bases between. In DNA, the CDR3 is TGTGCCAGCAGCTCCGCTTTTGACAGGCGATACACCTACGAGCAGTACGTC. Translating gives CASSSAFDRRYTYEQYV.

The chain couples TRBV20-1 to TRBJ2-1; possible D gene TRBD2, 6 bases. The CDR3 spans 15 residues. The germline V and J ends were trimmed by 6 bases and 0 bases, with 15 bases remaining between them. The germline gives CDR1 DFQATT, CDR2 SNEGSKA (reference sequence). The CDR3 spells CSASLLARSYNEQFF. The CDR3 nucleotides read TGCAGTGCGAGCTTACTAGCACGCTCCTACAATGAGCAGTTCTTC.